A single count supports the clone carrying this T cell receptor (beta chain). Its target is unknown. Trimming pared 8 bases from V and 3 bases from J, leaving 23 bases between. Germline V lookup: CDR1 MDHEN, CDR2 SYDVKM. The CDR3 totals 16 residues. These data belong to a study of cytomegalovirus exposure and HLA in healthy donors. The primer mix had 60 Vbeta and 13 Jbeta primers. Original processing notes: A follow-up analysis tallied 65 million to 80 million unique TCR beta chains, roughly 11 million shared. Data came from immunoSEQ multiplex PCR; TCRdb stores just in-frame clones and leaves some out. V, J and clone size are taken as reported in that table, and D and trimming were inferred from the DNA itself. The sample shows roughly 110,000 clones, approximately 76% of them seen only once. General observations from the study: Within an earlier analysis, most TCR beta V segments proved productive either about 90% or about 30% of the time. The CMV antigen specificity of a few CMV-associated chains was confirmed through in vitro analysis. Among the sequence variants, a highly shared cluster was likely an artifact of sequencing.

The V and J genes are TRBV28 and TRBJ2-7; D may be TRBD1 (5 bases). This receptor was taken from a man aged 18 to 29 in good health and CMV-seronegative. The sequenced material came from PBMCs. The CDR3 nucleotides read TGTGCCAGCCAAAGATCCTCGGACACCATCCTCTACGAGCAGTACTTC. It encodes CASQRSSDTILYEQYF. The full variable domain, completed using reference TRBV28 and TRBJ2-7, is DVKVTQSSRYLVKRTGEKVFLECVQDMDHENMFWYRQDPGLGLRLIYFSYDVKMKEKGDIPEGYSVSREKKERFSLILESASTNQTSMYLCASQRSSDTILYEQYFGPGTRLTVT.